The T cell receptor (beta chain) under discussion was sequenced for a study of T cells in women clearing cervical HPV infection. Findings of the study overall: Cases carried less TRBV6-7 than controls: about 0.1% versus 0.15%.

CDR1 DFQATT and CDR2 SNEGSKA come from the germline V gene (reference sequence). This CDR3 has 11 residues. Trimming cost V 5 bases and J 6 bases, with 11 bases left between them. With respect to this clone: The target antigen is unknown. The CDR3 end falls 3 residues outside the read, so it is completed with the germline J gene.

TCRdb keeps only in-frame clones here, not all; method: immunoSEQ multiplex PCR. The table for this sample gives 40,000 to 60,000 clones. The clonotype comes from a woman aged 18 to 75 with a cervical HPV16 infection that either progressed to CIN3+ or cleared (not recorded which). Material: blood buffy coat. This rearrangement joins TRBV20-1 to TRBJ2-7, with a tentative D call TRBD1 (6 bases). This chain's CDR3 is CSAWDNPEQYF. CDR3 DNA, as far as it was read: TGCAGTGCTTGGGACAACCCCGAG.